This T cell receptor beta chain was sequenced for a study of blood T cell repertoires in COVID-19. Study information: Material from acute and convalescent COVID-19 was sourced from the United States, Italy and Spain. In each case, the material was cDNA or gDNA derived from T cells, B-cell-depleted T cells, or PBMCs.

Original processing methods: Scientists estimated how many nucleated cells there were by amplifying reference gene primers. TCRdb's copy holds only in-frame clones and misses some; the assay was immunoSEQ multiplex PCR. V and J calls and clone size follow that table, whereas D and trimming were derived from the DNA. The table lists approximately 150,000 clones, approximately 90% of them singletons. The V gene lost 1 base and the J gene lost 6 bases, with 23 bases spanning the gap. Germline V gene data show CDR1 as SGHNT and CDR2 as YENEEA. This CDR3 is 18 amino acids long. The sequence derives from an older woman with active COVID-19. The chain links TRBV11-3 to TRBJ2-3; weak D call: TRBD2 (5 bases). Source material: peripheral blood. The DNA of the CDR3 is TGTGCCAGCAGCTTAGGTCGTCGTGGGGAGCCGGTTGGGGATACGCAGTATTTT. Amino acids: CASSLGRRGEPVGDTQYF.